This T cell receptor (beta chain) came from a study of CD8 T cells in Susac syndrome. In the study overall: Patients with Susac syndrome, at blood draw, were therapy-naive, on corticosteroids, or on intravenous immunoglobulin alone.

RNA was extracted with the RNeasy kit, and a quantity of roughly 0.45 to 1 ug was reverse transcribed using random hexamers. By means of immunoSEQ multiplex PCR, TCR beta CDR3 spanning 54 Vbeta and 13 Jbeta underwent amplification. Each CDR3 protein is one row after TCRdb ran MiXCR on the immunoSEQ multiplex PCR reads. The data show 130,000 or so distinct CDR3 sequences, with roughly 94% seen just once and about 0.29% held by the top ten. V gave up 5 bases and J gave up 2 bases, with 7 bases separating them. Germline V gene lookup returns CDR1 MGHDK and CDR2 SYGVNS. This CDR3 is built from 13 residues.

Sequenced material: CD8+ T cells from PBMCs. The rearrangement joins TRBV25-1 to TRBJ1-5; no clear D gene. This receptor was identified in a human donor with Susac syndrome. CDR3 DNA: TGTGCCAGCAGTAAGGCAGGCAATCAGCCCCAGCATTTT. Its translation is CASSKAGNQPQHF.